This T cell receptor (beta chain) was found in a study of T cell responses to AZD1222 COVID-19 vaccine. The protocol was immunoSEQ multiplex PCR, while the TCRdb copy is restricted to in-frame clones and leaves out a portion. The sample records 95,000 to 150,000 clones, 90% being singletons. The CDR3 extends over 14 amino acids. Germline V gene sequence: CDR1 MDHEN, CDR2 SYDVKM. V lost 2 bases and J lost 10; bases outside the gene matches: 7. This sample comprised peripheral blood, obtained on day 0 of AZD1222 vaccination. The TCR sequence derives from an adult in good health. J is TRBJ1-1 and V is TRBV28, with 10 positions matching TRBD1. Here the CDR3 reads CASSLEPGQGRAFF. The CDR3 DNA reads as TGTGCCAGCAGTTTAGAGCCGGGACAGGGGAGAGCTTTCTTT.